The clone carrying this TCR beta chain turned up a few times. Its matching antigen is unknown. Universal primer sites and UMIs were introduced during 5'RACE template-switching synthesis of TCR cDNA. One entry per CDR3 protein results from TCRdb running MiXCR on the 5' RACE reads. The data show 300,000 to 400,000 distinct CDR3 sequences, approximately 8% seen once. This CDR3 is 15 amino acids long. Trimming shortened V by 2 bases and J by 5 bases, and 15 bases separated the two germline ends. CDR1 is SGHVS and CDR2 is FQNEAQ in the germline V gene. The data were obtained in a study of T cells after yellow fever vaccination. Study details: In the case of low-cell-number fractions, SMART-Seq v4 Ultra Low Input was used for preparation. Study conclusions and caveats: Faster peaking, at day 5 versus 15, marked a secondary response that was weaker. The CD4 compartment and the CD8 compartment contained a small share of clonotypes in common.

The input for sequencing was PBMCs, taken about 49 days after the first yellow fever vaccination. The receptor was isolated from a man between 18 and 29 years old who received the YFV17D yellow fever vaccine. This chain links TRBV7-8 with TRBJ2-5; D possibly corresponds to TRBD1 (6 bases). The CDR3 here is CASSLRSGAIETQYF. CDR3 bases: TGTGCCAGCAGCTTACGGTCAGGGGCGATCGAGACCCAGTACTTC.